This entry is about one TCR beta chain. The data originate from a study of blood T cell repertoires in COVID-19. The assay was immunoSEQ multiplex PCR, and TCRdb's table has in-frame clones only and misses some. The repertoire holds a few hundred thousand clones, with approximately 88% as singletons. CDR1 LGHDT and CDR2 YNNKEL come from the germline V gene (reference sequence). The length of the CDR3 is 14 residues. Trimming took 2 bases from V and 4 from J, leaving 11 bases between them. The TCR sequence derives from a man between 18 and 29 years old with acute COVID-19. The material sequenced was PBMCs or T cells enriched from blood (not recorded which). This chain joins TRBV3-1 (or the pseudogene TRBV3-2) and TRBJ1-2; tentative D call: TRBD1 (5 bases). The CDR3 DNA reads as TGTGCCAGCAGCCAAAGTACAGGTGGCTATGGCTACACCTTC. Translated, it gives CASSQSTGGYGYTF.